The 14 T cell receptor beta chains reported below all come from one sample, sequenced in a study of PD-1 blockade in classical Hodgkin lymphoma. This table comes from immunoSEQ multiplex PCR, and its TCRdb copy is limited to in-frame clones, with some not included. The sample carries about 32,000 clones, 81% recorded once. Time point defined: cycle 4 day 1 (C4D1), after more than 5 weeks of nivolumab. Each and every patient relapsed after autologous stem cell transplantation, and patients got differing brentuximab vedotin exposure. The specimen comprised peripheral blood mononuclear cells (PBMCs), sampled before the fourth cycle of nivolumab. The origin of the receptors is a human donor with classical Hodgkin lymphoma.

The chain joins TRBV4-2 to TRBJ2-2, with 8 bases identical to TRBD2. V shed 4 bases, J shed 1 base, and the junction held 14 bases outside the gene matches. The CDR3 runs 19 residues. Germline CDR1 reads LGHNA; CDR2 reads YNFKEQ. CDR3 sequence reads: CASSRSELNSGMNTGELFF. The CDR3 DNA reads TGTGCCAGCAGCCGAAGTGAGCTGAATAGCGGGATGAACACCGGGGAGCTGTTTTTT.

V usage is TRBV5-1 and J usage is TRBJ1-3, with 10 bases lining up with TRBD1. Per the germline V gene, CDR1 is SGHRS and CDR2 is YFSETQ. The J segment lost 8 bases and the V segment lost 5 bases, leaving 7 bases of the junction unmatched. The CDR3 covers 14 residues. CDR3 protein: CASSTGTGVDTIYF. The CDR3, as DNA: TGCGCCAGCAGTACAGGGACAGGGGTGGACACCATATATTTT.

This chain links TRBV5-8 with TRBJ1-5; D not certain. The CDR3 sequence is 12 residues long. Germline CDR1 is SGHTS and CDR2 is YDEGEE. With 1 base removed from V and 6 bases from J, the gap between germline ends came to 5 bases. The CDR3: CASSLRSQPQHF. DNA of the CDR3: TGTGCCAGCAGCTTGAGGTCTCAGCCCCAGCATTTT.

The J gene is TRBJ1-5, the V gene TRBV4-3; no definite D call. V was trimmed by 0 bases and J by 7 bases, leaving 13 bases between them. CDR1 LGHNA and CDR2 YSLEER come from the germline V gene. This CDR3 has 15 amino acids. CDR3 coding DNA: TGCGCCAGCAGCCAAGATTTTGGCAGAGGGCAGCCCCAGCATTTT. Translation gives CASSQDFGRGQPQHF.

This clone came up once. The V call is TRBV5-5, the J call TRBJ1-1; D unresolved. V dropped 2 bases and J dropped 5 bases, with 7 bases sitting between them. CDR3 length equals 12 residues. CDR1 and CDR2 from the germline V gene are SGHKS and YYEKEE (reference sequence). The CDR3 DNA follows: TGTGCCAGCAGCTTAAGGGTAACTGAAGCTTTCTTT. It encodes CASSLRVTEAFF.

The sample holds a few counts of this clone. V is TRBV5-1 and J is TRBJ2-1; D is possibly TRBD2 (5 bases). Trimming shortened V by 0 bases and J by 0 bases, and 10 bases separated the two germline ends. The CDR3 is 16 amino acids. CDR1 SGHRS and CDR2 YFSETQ come from the germline V gene. CDR3 amino acids: CASSLGGWVSYNEQFF. In DNA, the CDR3 is TGCGCCAGCAGCTTGGGAGGGTGGGTCTCCTACAATGAGCAGTTCTTC.

The rearrangement joins TRBV5-4 to TRBJ2-2, with no clear D. V was shortened by 2 bases and J by 3 bases, with 2 bases between the two germline ends. CDR1 and CDR2 (germline): SGHNT, YYREEE (reference sequence). The CDR3 loop spans 12 amino acids. CDR3 bases: TGTGCCAGCAGCTTTTACACCGGGGAGCTGTTTTTT. This codes for CASSFYTGELFF.

The gene calls are TRBV29-1 and TRBJ2-1, with 7 bases lining up with TRBD2. Germline CDR1 reads SQVTM; CDR2 reads ANQGSEA. The CDR3 contains 15 residues. V lost 7 bases to trimming and J lost 5 bases; unmatched junction nucleotides: 14. CDR3 in amino acids: CSAEISAGRNNEQFF. The DNA of the CDR3 is TGCAGCGCCGAGATCTCAGCGGGAAGAAACAATGAGCAGTTCTTC.

This clone has just a few counts. The chain uses TRBV10-2 and TRBJ1-1, with TRBD1 matching over 8 bases. Germline-derived CDR1 and CDR2 are WSHSY and SAAADI. CDR3 length equals 15 residues. Unmatched junction bases numbered 10, after V lost 6 bases and J lost 4 bases. The CDR3 coding sequence is TGCGCCAGCAGGAGGACAGGGCTAAAGGGCACTGAAGCTTTCTTT. It specifies CASRRTGLKGTEAFF.

The gene calls are TRBV28 and TRBJ1-4, with D tentatively TRBD1 (5 bases). V was pared by 3 bases and J by 8 bases, with 16 bases between. This CDR3 comprises 15 residues. Per germline, CDR1 MDHEN and CDR2 SYDVKM. CDR3 nucleotides: TGTGCCAGCAGTTTTTCTGGGCAGGGCGGAGAAAAACTGTTTTTT. It codes for CASSFSGQGGEKLFF.

V and J are TRBV13 and TRBJ1-2, with unresolved D. The germline V and J ends were trimmed by 8 bases and 2 bases, with 18 bases remaining between them. From germline, CDR1 is PRHDT and CDR2 FYEKMQ (reference sequence). The CDR3 loop spans 15 amino acids. The chain's CDR3 is CASGIRGDLNYGYTF. DNA of the CDR3: TGTGCCAGCGGGATCCGCGGTGACTTAAACTATGGCTACACCTTC.

The rearrangement links TRBV4-2 to TRBJ2-1; 12 bases fit TRBD2. Per the germline V gene, CDR1 is LGHNA and CDR2 is YNFKEQ. The CDR3 covers 16 residues. With V trimmed by 0 bases and J by 8 bases, 5 bases remained unmatched. The CDR3 protein is CASSQETSGGWDEQFF. CDR3 sequence (DNA): TGTGCCAGCAGCCAAGAGACTAGCGGGGGTTGGGATGAGCAGTTCTTC.

J is TRBJ2-1 and V is TRBV18, with D possibly matching TRBD2 (5 bases). The CDR3 sequence is 15 residues long. Trimming shortened V by 5 bases and J by 7 bases, and 18 bases separated the two germline ends. Germline values: CDR1 KGHSH, CDR2 LQKENI. CDR3 in DNA: TGTGCCAGCTCAGCCACTCACGGGGTGCGTAATGAGCAGTTCTTC. It codes for CASSATHGVRNEQFF.

The chain is built from TRBV18 and TRBJ2-1; 7 nucleotides match TRBD1. From germline, CDR1 is KGHSH and CDR2 LQKENI. The CDR3 consists of 15 residues. V gave up 2 bases and J gave up 9 bases; unmatched junction bases: 10. The DNA of the CDR3 is TGTGCCAGCTCACCAGGGAAGGGGGCAGCCCCTGAGCAGTTCTTC. This sequence encodes CASSPGKGAAPEQFF.